The source of this T cell receptor (beta chain) is a study of blood T cell repertoires in COVID-19. Per the study methods: Amplification with reference gene primers provided the estimates of nucleated cell counts. Clones were sequenced by immunoSEQ multiplex PCR, and TCRdb holds only the in-frame ones, with some missing. For V, J and clone size, that table is used; D and trimming come from the DNA. The table includes 150,000 to 200,000 clones, around 87% detected once. There are 15 residues in the CDR3. V was clipped by 5 bases and J by 2 bases; unmatched bases: 5. Germline CDR1 reads SGDLS; CDR2 reads YYNGEE.

The chain combines TRBV9 with TRBJ2-1, with TRBD2 matching 9 bases. This TCR was recovered from a man between 18 and 29 years old with active or convalescent COVID-19. What was sequenced was peripheral blood. The CDR3 is CASSEREAPYNEQFF. As DNA, the CDR3 is TGTGCCAGCAGTGAGCGGGAGGCCCCCTACAATGAGCAGTTCTTC.